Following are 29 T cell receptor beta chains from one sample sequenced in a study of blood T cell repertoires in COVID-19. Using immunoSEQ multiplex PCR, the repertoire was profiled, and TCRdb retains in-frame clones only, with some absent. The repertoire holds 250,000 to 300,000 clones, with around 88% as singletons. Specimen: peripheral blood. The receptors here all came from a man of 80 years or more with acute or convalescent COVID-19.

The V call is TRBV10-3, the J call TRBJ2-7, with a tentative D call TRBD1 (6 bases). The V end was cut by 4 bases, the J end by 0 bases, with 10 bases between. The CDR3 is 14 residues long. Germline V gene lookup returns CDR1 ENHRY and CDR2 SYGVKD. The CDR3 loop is CAISVGTYSYEQYF. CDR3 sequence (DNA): TGTGCCATCAGTGTTGGGACATACTCCTACGAGCAGTACTTC.

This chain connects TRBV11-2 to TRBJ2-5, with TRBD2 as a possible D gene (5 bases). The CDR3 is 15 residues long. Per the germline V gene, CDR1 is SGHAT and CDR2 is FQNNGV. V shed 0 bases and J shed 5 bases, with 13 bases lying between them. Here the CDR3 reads CASSLDRQRGETQYF. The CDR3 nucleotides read TGTGCCAGCAGCTTAGATAGGCAGCGAGGGGAGACCCAGTACTTC.

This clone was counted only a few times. CDR3 protein: CASSTGQESSYNEQFF. The CDR3 DNA is TGTGCCAGCAGCACCGGACAGGAAAGCTCCTACAATGAGCAGTTCTTC. The chain employs TRBV9 and TRBJ2-1; 7 bases line up with TRBD1. The CDR3 is 16 amino acids. V gave up 4 bases and J gave up 0 bases; unmatched junction bases: 7. CDR1 and CDR2 from the germline V gene are SGDLS and YYNGEE.

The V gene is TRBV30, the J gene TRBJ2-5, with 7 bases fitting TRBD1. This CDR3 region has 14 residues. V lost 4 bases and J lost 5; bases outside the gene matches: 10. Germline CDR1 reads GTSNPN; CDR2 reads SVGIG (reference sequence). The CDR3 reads CAWTPWDSQETQYF. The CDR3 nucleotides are TGTGCCTGGACTCCCTGGGACAGTCAGGAGACCCAGTACTTC.

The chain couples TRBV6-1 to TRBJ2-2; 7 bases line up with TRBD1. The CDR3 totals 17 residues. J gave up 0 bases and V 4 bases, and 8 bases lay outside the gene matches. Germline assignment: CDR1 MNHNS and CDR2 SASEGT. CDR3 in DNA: TGTGCCAGCAGTGTTAGGACAGGAGCTTCGAACACCGGGGAGCTGTTTTTT. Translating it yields CASSVRTGASNTGELFF.

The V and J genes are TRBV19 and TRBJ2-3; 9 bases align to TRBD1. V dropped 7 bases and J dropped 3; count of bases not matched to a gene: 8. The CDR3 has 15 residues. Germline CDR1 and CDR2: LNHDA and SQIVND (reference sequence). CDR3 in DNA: TGTGCCAGTAAGGATGACAGGGGGGAAACAGATACGCAGTATTTT. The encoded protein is CASKDDRGETDTQYF.

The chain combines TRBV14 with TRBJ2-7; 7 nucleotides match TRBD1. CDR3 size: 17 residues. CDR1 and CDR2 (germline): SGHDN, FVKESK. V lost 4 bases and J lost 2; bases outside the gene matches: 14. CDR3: CASSRARKTGPTYEQYF. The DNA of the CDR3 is TGTGCCAGCAGCCGCGCCAGGAAGACAGGGCCTACCTACGAGCAGTACTTC.

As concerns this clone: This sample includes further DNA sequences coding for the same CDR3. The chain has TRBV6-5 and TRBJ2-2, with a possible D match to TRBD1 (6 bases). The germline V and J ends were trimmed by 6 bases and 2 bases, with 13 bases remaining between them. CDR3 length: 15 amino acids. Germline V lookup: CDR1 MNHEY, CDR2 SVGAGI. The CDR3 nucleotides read TGTGCCAGCAGGCAAGGACAGACAAACACCGGGGAGCTGTTTTTT. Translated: CASRQGQTNTGELFF.

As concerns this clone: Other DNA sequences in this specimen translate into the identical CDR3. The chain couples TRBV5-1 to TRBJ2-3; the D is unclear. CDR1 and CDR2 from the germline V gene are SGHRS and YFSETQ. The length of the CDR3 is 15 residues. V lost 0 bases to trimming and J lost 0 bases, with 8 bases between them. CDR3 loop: CASSLDGTSTDTQYF. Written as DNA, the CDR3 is TGCGCCAGCAGCTTGGACGGTACTAGCACAGATACGCAGTATTTT.

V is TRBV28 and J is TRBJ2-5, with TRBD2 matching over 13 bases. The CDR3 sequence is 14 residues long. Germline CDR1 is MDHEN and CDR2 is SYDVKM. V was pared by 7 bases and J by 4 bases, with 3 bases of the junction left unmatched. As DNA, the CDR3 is TGTGCCAGCACCACTAGCGGGGGGGCAGAGACCCAGTACTTC. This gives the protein CASTTSGGAETQYF.

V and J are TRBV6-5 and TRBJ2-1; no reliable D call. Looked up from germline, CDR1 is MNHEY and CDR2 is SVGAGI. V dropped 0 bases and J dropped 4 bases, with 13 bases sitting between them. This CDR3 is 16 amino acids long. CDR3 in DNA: TGTGCCAGCAGTTACTCGATCCCTAGTATGTACAATGAGCAGTTCTTC. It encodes CASSYSIPSMYNEQFF.

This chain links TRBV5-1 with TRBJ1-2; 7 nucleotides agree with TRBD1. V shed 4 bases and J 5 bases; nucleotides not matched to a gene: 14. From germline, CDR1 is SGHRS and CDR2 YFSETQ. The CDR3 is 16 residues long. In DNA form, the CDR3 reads TGCGCCAGCAGCAGGGAAACAGGGGCGCGGGGATATGGCTACACCTTC. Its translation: CASSRETGARGYGYTF.

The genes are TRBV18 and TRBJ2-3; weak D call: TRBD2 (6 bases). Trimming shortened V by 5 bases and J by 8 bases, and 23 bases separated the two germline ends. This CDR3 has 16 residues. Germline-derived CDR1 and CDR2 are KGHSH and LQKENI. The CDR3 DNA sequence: TGTGCCAGCTCATCGGCGGGACTCCTTATTTCCACTACGCAGTATTTT. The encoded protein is CASSSAGLLISTTQYF.

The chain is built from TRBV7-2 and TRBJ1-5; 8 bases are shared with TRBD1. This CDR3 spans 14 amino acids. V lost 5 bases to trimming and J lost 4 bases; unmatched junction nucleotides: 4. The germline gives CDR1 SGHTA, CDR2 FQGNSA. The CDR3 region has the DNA TGTGCCAGCAGCCCGGACAGGGTGAATCAGCCCCAGCATTTT. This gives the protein CASSPDRVNQPQHF.

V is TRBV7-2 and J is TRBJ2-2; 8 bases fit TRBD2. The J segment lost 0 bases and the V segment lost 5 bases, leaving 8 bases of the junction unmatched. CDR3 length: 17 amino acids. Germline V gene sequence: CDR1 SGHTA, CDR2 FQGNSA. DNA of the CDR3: TGTGCCAGCAGCGACCGTCCGGGACTAGCGAACACCGGGGAGCTGTTTTTT. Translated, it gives CASSDRPGLANTGELFF.

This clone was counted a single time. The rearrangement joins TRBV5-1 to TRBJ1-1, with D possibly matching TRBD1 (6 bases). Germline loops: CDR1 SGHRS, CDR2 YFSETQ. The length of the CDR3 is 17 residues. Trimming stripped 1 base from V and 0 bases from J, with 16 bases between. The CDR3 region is CASSLWGRQVLNTEAFF. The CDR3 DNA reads TGCGCCAGCAGCTTGTGGGGGCGACAGGTTTTGAACACTGAAGCTTTCTTT.

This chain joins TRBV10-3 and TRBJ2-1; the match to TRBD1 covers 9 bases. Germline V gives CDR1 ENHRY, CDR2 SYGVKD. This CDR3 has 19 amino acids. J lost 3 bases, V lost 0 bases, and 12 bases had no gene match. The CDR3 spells CAISESPGQGNPLYNEQFF. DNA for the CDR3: TGTGCCATCAGTGAGTCCCCGGGACAGGGAAACCCCCTCTACAATGAGCAGTTCTTC.

In DNA, the CDR3 is TGTGCCAGCAGCCGAGAGGAACCGGGACAGGGTGGAAACATTCAGTACTTC. Translating gives CASSREEPGQGGNIQYF. The chain carries TRBV4-2 and TRBJ2-4; TRBD1 agrees at 9 bases. CDR1 is LGHNA and CDR2 is YNFKEQ in the germline V gene. This CDR3 region has 17 residues. Losses at the gene ends were 4 bases for V and 6 bases for J; bases not matched to a gene: 13.

CDR3 sequence (DNA): TGTGCCAGCTCACGACAGGGGGGCGGAGAGACCCAGTACTTC. Translated, it gives CASSRQGGGETQYF. V and J are TRBV18 and TRBJ2-5, with 9 bases matching TRBD1. The CDR3 consists of 14 residues. The V segment lost 4 bases and the J segment 4 bases; nucleotides outside the gene matches: 4. Germline V gene lookup returns CDR1 KGHSH and CDR2 LQKENI.

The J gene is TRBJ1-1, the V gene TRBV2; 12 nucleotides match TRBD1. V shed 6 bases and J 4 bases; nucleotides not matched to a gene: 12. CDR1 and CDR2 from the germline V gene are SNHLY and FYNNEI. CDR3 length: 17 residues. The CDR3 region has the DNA TGTGCCAGCAGCCGAAGAGGGACAGGGGGCGGGAGCACTGAAGCTTTCTTT. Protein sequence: CASSRRGTGGGSTEAFF.

The CDR3 bases are TGTGCCACCAGTGATCGATCCGGGACAGGACTTCCAGAGACCCAGTACTTC. Its protein product is CATSDRSGTGLPETQYF. The rearrangement joins TRBV24-1 to TRBJ2-5, with 8 bases lining up with TRBD1. Germline V gene data show CDR1 as KGHDR and CDR2 as SFDVKD. With 3 bases clipped from V and 4 bases from J, the junction kept 12 bases outside the gene matches. There are 17 residues in the CDR3.

The CDR3 region has the DNA TGTGCCAGCAGTTTTAGTCAGGGGGTAACCTACGAGCAGTACTTC. Its protein is CASSFSQGVTYEQYF. The rearrangement uses TRBV28 and TRBJ2-7; TRBD1 aligns across 7 bases. This CDR3 has 15 amino acids. The V gene end was trimmed by 3 bases and the J gene end by 2 bases; junction bases not matched to a gene: 7. CDR1 is MDHEN and CDR2 is SYDVKM in the germline V gene.

CDR3 DNA sequence: TGTGCCAGCTCCCCCGGGGGACAGAATTACAATGAGCAGTTCTTC. Protein sequence: CASSPGGQNYNEQFF. V gene TRBV28 combines with J gene TRBJ2-1, with a tentative D call TRBD1 (7 bases). V lost 8 bases and J lost 4, with 18 bases in between. CDR3 size: 15 residues. Germline V gene sequence: CDR1 MDHEN, CDR2 SYDVKM.

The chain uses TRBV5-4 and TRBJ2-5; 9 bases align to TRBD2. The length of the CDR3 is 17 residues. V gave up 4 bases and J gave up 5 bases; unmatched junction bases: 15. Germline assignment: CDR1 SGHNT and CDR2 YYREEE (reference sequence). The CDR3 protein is CASSPNPTSGLTETQYF. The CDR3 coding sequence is TGTGCCAGCAGCCCCAACCCCACTAGCGGGCTTACCGAGACCCAGTACTTC.

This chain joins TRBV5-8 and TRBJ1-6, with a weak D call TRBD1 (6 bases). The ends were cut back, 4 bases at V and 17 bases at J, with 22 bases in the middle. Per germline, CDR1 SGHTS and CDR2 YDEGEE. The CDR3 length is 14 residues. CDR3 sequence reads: CASSRGNRETSFHF. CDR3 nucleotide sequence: TGTGCCAGCAGCCGAGGGAACAGGGAAACATCCTTCCACTTT.

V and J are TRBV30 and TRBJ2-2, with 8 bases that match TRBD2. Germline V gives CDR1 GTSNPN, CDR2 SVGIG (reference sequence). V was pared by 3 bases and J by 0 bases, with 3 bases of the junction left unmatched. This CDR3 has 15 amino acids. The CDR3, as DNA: TGTGCCTGGAGATTAGCGGGAACGAACACCGGGGAGCTGTTTTTT. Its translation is CAWRLAGTNTGELFF.

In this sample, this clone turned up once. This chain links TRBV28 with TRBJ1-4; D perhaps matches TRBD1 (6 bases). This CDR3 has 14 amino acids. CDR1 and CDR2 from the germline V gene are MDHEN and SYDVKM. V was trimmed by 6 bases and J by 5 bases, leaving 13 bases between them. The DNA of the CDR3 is TGTGCCAGCAGCTTTGGACAGCCAAATGAAAAACTGTTTTTT. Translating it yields CASSFGQPNEKLFF.

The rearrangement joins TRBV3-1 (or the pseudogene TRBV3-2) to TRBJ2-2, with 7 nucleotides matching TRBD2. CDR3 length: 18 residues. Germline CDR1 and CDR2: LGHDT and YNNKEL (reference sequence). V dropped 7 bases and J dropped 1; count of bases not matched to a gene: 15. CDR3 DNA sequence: TGTGCCAGCACTCTAAGCCCTGGACTAGACCAGAACACCGGGGAGCTGTTTTTT. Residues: CASTLSPGLDQNTGELFF.

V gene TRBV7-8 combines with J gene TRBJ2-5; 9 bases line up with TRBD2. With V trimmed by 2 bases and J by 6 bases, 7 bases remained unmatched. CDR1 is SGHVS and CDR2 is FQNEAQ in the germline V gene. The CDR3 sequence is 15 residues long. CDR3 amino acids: CASSLSSGRSQTQYF. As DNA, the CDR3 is TGTGCCAGCAGCTTAAGCAGCGGGAGGTCACAGACCCAGTACTTC.